Presented here are 18 T cell receptor beta chains from one specimen sequenced in a study of graft-versus-host responses after intestinal transplantation. Their specific antigens are unknown. Here immunoSEQ multiplex PCR was the method, and the copy in TCRdb shows in-frame clones only, minus some. This sample has around 100,000 clones; around 94% occur once, and the top ten carry 1.2%. The specimen comprised unstimulated CD8+ T cells sorted from spleen or lymph node cells, sampled before transplant. The receptors stem from a human donor who was the organ donor for an intestinal transplant.

The CDR3 DNA sequence: TGTGCCAGCAGTCATTGGGACAGGGGAAACGCGAACACCGGGGAGCTGTTTTTT. Protein: CASSHWDRGNANTGELFF. This chain links TRBV27 with TRBJ2-2; 10 positions match TRBD1. The CDR3 length is 18 residues. Germline CDR1 reads MNHEY; CDR2 reads SMNVEV (reference sequence). V trimming: 5 bases; J trimming: 0 bases; junction bases outside the gene matches: 9.

The rearrangement links TRBV9 to TRBJ2-1, with 7 bases aligning to TRBD2. With 4 bases clipped from V and 7 bases from J, the junction kept 11 bases outside the gene matches. The CDR3 totals 15 residues. The germline CDR1 and CDR2 sequences are SGDLS and YYNGEE. CDR3 amino acids: CASSHGAGVGNEQFF. The CDR3 nucleotides read TGTGCCAGCAGCCATGGGGCGGGAGTAGGGAATGAGCAGTTCTTC.

The chain links TRBV4-2 to TRBJ1-5; D not certain. The CDR3 covers 14 residues. Per the germline V gene, CDR1 is LGHNA and CDR2 is YNFKEQ. V lost 0 bases and J lost 3, with 6 bases in between. The CDR3 DNA reads TGTGCCAGCAGCCAAGAAGGGAACAATCAGCCCCAGCATTTT. Its protein is CASSQEGNNQPQHF.

The gene calls are TRBV5-8 and TRBJ2-3, with no clear D. V was shortened by 5 bases and J by 5 bases, with 9 bases between the two germline ends. CDR3 length equals 12 residues. Germline assignment: CDR1 SGHTS and CDR2 YDEGEE. The CDR3: CASSPVRDTQYF. In DNA form, the CDR3 reads TGTGCCAGCAGTCCAGTGAGAGATACGCAGTATTTT. The entire variable domain, with the rest obtained from reference TRBV5-8 and TRBJ2-3, is as follows: EAGVTQSPTHLIKTRGQQATLRCSPISGHTSVYWYQQALGLGLQFLLWYDEGEERNRGNFPPRFSGRQFPNYSSELNVNALELEDSALYLCASSPVRDTQYFGPGTRLTVL.

The chain uses TRBV19 and TRBJ1-1; D is unresolved. Trimming pared 8 bases from V and 0 bases from J, leaving 10 bases between. Germline assignment: CDR1 LNHDA and CDR2 SQIVND (reference sequence). The CDR3 sequence is 13 residues long. As DNA, the CDR3 is TGTGCCAGTGCCCCCTCCTTGAACACTGAAGCTTTCTTT. It translates to CASAPSLNTEAFF.

This clone was counted a few times. The chain carries TRBV5-1 and TRBJ1-4, with TRBD1 matching 8 bases. Looked up from germline, CDR1 is SGHRS and CDR2 is YFSETQ. The V gene end was trimmed by 4 bases and the J gene end by 5 bases; junction bases not matched to a gene: 4. The CDR3 contains 14 residues. CDR3: CASSRTGGNEKLFF. The CDR3 region has the DNA TGCGCCAGCAGCCGAACAGGGGGAAATGAAAAACTGTTTTTT.

This chain joins TRBV4-1 and TRBJ2-5; 9 bases are a match to TRBD1. The DNA matches TRBJ2-7 better at its end, which makes the J call doubtful. The CDR3 extends over 16 amino acids. The V gene's germline CDR1 is MGHRA and CDR2 YSYEKL. CDR3 loop: CASSWTGATSSYEQYF. CDR3 DNA: TGCGCCAGCAGCTGGACAGGGGCCACCAGCTCCTACGAGCAGTACTTC.

The chain has TRBV19 and TRBJ1-5; TRBD1 might be the D (5 bases). V lost 5 bases, J lost 6 bases, and 17 bases lay in between. Germline assignment: CDR1 LNHDA and CDR2 SQIVND (reference sequence). The CDR3 is 15 amino acids. The CDR3 is CASSPPGGEGQPQHF. CDR3 coding DNA: TGTGCCAGTAGTCCCCCCGGGGGAGAAGGTCAGCCCCAGCATTTT.

This clone has only one observation. The rearrangement joins TRBV12-5 to TRBJ2-7; 13 nucleotides agree with TRBD2. The CDR3 runs 15 residues. In germline, CDR1 is LGHNT, CDR2 FRNRAP. V shed 5 bases, J shed 5 bases, and the junction held 6 bases outside the gene matches. In nucleotides, the CDR3 is TGTGCTAGTGGTGCAACTAGCGGGAGGGCCAACGAGCAGTACTTC. Translating it yields CASGATSGRANEQYF.

As to this clone: Relative to the germline gene, one junction end is altered; a read error may explain this. The chain uses TRBV7-2 and TRBJ2-1; 8 bases map to TRBD2. The CDR3 sequence is 15 residues long. Germline V lookup: CDR1 SGHTA, CDR2 FQGNSA. CDR3 nucleotides: TGTGCCAGCAGCCTAGCCGGGACTAGGGGAAATGAGCAGTTCTTC. As protein: CASSLAGTRGNEQFF.

The chain is built from TRBV2 and TRBJ2-7; 10 bases are shared with TRBD2. V lost 3 bases to trimming and J lost 4 bases; unmatched junction nucleotides: 15. The germline V gene has CDR1 SNHLY and CDR2 FYNNEI. This CDR3 has 18 amino acids. The chain's CDR3 is CASSDTRDPAGGSYEQYF. The CDR3 coding sequence is TGTGCCAGCAGTGATACCAGGGATCCAGCGGGAGGGTCGTACGAGCAGTACTTC.

The chain carries TRBV6-5 and TRBJ2-3; D not resolved. Germline-derived CDR1 and CDR2 are MNHEY and SVGAGI. V gave up 6 bases and J gave up 2 bases, with 15 bases separating them. The CDR3 covers 15 residues. For the CDR3, the DNA is TGTGCCAGCAGCCCCATCGGAGCGCCCACAGATACGCAGTATTTT. Translating gives CASSPIGAPTDTQYF.

The V and J genes are TRBV13 and TRBJ1-1, with no clear D. Germline V CDR1 and CDR2: PRHDT, FYEKMQ (reference sequence). Trimming pared 5 bases from V and 8 bases from J, leaving 12 bases between. The CDR3 is 12 amino acids. The CDR3 region has the DNA TGTGCCAGCAGCCCCGGACGGACCGAAGCTTTCTTT. As protein: CASSPGRTEAFF.

The rearrangement uses TRBV4-1 and TRBJ2-7, with D uncertain. This CDR3 has 13 amino acids. V dropped 1 base and J dropped 3 bases, with 7 bases sitting between them. Germline CDR1 reads MGHRA; CDR2 reads YSYEKL. DNA of the CDR3: TGCGCCAGCAGCCAAGGGCCAGACTACGAGCAGTACTTC. The encoded protein is CASSQGPDYEQYF.

V gene TRBV9 combines with J gene TRBJ2-3, with TRBD2 as a possible D gene (6 bases). V shed 3 bases and J shed 6 bases, with 11 bases lying between them. The CDR3 totals 13 residues. Germline assignment: CDR1 SGDLS and CDR2 YYNGEE. The CDR3 bases are TGTGCCAGCAGCGCTTCGGGGGAGGATACGCAGTATTTT. It yields the protein CASSASGEDTQYF.

The gene calls are TRBV15 and TRBJ2-4; 8 positions agree with TRBD1. The CDR3 runs 13 residues. V lost 8 bases and J lost 9; bases outside the gene matches: 9. Germline values: CDR1 LNHNV, CDR2 YYDKDF (reference sequence). The CDR3 protein is CATLDRADGIQYF. DNA for the CDR3: TGTGCCACCTTGGACAGGGCTGACGGCATTCAGTACTTC.

The rearrangement joins TRBV11-2 to TRBJ1-2; D unclear. The CDR3 is 15 residues long. Trimming took off 0 bases at V and 0 bases at J, with 8 bases between the two ends. The germline gives CDR1 SGHAT, CDR2 FQNNGV. The CDR3 here is CASSLEMNSNYGYTF. The CDR3 DNA sequence: TGTGCCAGCAGCTTAGAGATGAACTCTAACTATGGCTACACCTTC.

The chain carries TRBV13 and TRBJ2-1; D might be TRBD2 (6 bases). The CDR3 spans 14 residues. Germline V CDR1 and CDR2: PRHDT, FYEKMQ (reference sequence). Trimming cost V 7 bases and J 6 bases, with 16 bases left between them. The CDR3 DNA reads TGTGCCAGCACCCCCGGGAGAAAAAGCAATGAGCAGTTCTTC. This gives the protein CASTPGRKSNEQFF. Full variable domain (rest looked up from reference TRBV13 and TRBJ2-1): AAGVIQSPRHLIKEKRETATLKCYPIPRHDTVYWYQQGPGQDPQFLISFYEKMQSDKGSIPDRFSAQQFSDYHSELNMSSLELGDSALYFCASTPGRKSNEQFFGPGTRLTVL.